One TCR beta chain is described in this entry. Its antigen is as yet unknown. Trimming cost V 0 bases and J 2 bases, with 10 bases left between them. Germline CDR1 reads WNHNN; CDR2 reads SYGVQD (reference sequence). The CDR3 has 16 residues. The method was immunoSEQ multiplex PCR; TCRdb's version includes in-frame clones alone and lacks a portion of them. The sample gives about 83,000 clones, roughly nine tenths of which show up once; just over 0.55% is in the top ten. The data were obtained in a study of a mutant IDH1 vaccine in newly diagnosed glioma. The wider study: Once 4-6 weeks had passed after radiotherapy alone, vaccination started, or it started with temozolomide cycles. Most patients had received both radiotherapy and temozolomide, the prior options being radiotherapy, temozolomide, or both.

The time point was: week 5, during vaccination. A single vaccine dose contained 300 ug of mutant IDH1 20-mer peptide, and topical imiquimod was used with it. This receptor was taken from a woman aged 50 to 60 with glioma. This sample comprised PBMCs, obtained from a glioma patient whose treatment included an IDH1 peptide vaccine. J is TRBJ2-2 and V is TRBV10-1, with D unresolved. The CDR3 protein is CASSESRGRNTGELFF. For the CDR3, the DNA is TGCGCCAGCAGTGAGTCGAGAGGACGTAACACCGGGGAGCTGTTTTTT.